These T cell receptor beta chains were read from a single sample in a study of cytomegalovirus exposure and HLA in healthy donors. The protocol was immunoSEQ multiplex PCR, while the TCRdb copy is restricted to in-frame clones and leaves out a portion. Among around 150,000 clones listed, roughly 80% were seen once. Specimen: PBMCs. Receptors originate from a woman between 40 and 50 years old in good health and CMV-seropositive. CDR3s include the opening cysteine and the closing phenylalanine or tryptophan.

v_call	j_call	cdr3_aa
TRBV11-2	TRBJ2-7	CASSLESPGGEQYF
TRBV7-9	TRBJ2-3	CSRGVVTDTQYF
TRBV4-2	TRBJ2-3	CASSQDFAGATDTQYF
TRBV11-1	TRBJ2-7	CASSSDPGLASYEQYF
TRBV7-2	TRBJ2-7	CASSFYRGTSNEQYF
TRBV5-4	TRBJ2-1	CASSLEGLYNEQFF
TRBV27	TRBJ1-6	CASSGGTGGNSPLHF
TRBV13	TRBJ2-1	CASSLLGLAGNEQFF
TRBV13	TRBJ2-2	CASSSRGNGELFF
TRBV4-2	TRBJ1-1	CASSHPEGVGTEAFF
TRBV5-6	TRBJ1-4	CASNERGHLNEKLFF
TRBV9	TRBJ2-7	CASSVDVGGGRAVEQYF
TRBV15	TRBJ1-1	CATSPTGAQGEFTEAFF
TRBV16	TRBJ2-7	CASSRGTSGKIEQYF
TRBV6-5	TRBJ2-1	CASSLRGLGNEQFF
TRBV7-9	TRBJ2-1	CASSLRAGLIDHYNEQFF
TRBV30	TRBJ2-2	CAWTLSGELFF
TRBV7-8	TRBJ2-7	CASSLWGGRGEQYF
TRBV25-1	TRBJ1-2	CASSEGTGVNYGYTF
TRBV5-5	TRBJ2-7	CASSLRDSSYEQYF
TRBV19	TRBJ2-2	CASSFLGAGELFF
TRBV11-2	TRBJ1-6	CASSLASTINSPLHF
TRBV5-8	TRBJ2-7	CASSLYQGIYEQYF
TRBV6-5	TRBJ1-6	CASSSGTLTYNSPLHF
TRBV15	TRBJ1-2	CATSRALRGRDGYTF
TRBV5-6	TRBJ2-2	CASSLPDTGELFF
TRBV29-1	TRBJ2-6	CSVEVRTDRSGANVLTF
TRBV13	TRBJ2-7	CASSPGLAGAGEQYF
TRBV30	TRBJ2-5	CAWRGTEETQYF
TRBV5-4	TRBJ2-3	CASRLAGVLDTQYF
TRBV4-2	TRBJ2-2	CASSQDGLALVTGELFF
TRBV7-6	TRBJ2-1	CASSSTSGIGEQFF
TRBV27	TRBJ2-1	CASSLSIAGGRYEQFF
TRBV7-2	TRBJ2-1	CASRRGPGNEQFF
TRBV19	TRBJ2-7	CASSIREGLYEQYF
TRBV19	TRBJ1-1	CASSSTGGLNTEAFF
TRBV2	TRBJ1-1	CASSFSTGGPEAFF
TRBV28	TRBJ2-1	CASNAAGGEYNEQFF
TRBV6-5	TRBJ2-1	CASSLLAGGQHEQFF
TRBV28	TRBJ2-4	CASSTQGGVVNIQYF
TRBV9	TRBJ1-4	CASSPHSGTGGEKLFF
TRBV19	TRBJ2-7	CASSTGGSSYEQYF